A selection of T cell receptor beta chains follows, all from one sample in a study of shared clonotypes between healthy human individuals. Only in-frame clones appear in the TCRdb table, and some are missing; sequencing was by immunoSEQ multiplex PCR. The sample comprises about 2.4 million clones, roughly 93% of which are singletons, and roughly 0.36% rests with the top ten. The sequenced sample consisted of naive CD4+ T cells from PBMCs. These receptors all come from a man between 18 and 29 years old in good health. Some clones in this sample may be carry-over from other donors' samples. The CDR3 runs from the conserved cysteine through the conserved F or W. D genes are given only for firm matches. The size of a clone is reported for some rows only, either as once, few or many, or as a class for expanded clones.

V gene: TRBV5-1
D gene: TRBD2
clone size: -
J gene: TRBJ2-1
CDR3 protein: CASSDRTSGPSSYNEQFF
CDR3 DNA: TGCGCCAGCAGCGACCGGACTAGCGGGCCCAGCTCCTACAATGAGCAGTTCTTC

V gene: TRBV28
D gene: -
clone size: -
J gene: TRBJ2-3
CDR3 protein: CASSLFGGPDTQYF
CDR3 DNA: TGTGCCAGCAGTTTATTCGGGGGCCCAGATACGCAGTATTTT

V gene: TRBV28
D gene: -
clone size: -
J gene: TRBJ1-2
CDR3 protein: CASSAPGSYGYTF
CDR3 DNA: TGTGCCAGCAGTGCCCCTGGGAGCTATGGCTACACCTTC

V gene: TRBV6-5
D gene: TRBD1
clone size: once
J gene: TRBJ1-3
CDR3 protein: CASSRTGLPGDTIYF
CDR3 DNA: TGTGCCAGCAGCCGGACAGGCCTGCCGGGGGACACCATATATTTT

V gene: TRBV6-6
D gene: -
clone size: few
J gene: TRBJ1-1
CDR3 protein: CASSLSVGGSTEAFF
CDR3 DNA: TGTGCCAGCAGTTTATCCGTTGGAGGTTCTACTGAAGCTTTCTTT

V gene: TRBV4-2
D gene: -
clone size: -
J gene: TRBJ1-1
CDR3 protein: CASSQDFGQNTEAFF
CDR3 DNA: TGTGCCAGCAGCCAAGATTTTGGGCAGAACACTGAAGCTTTCTTT

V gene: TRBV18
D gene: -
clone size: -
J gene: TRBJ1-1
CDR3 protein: CASSPSVGYGNTEAFF
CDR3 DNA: TGTGCCAGCTCACCAAGTGTCGGGTACGGGAACACTGAAGCTTTCTTT

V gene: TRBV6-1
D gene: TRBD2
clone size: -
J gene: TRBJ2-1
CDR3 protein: CASSLTSGSHNEQFF
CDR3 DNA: TGTGCCAGCAGTCTGACTAGCGGGTCCCACAATGAGCAGTTCTTC

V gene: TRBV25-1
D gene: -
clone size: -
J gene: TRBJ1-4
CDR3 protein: CASSERGSPNEKLFF
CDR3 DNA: TGTGCCAGCAGTGAAAGGGGAAGTCCTAATGAAAAACTGTTTTTT

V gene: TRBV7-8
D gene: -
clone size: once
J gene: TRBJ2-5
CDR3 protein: CASSSQTENQETQYF
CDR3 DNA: TGTGCCAGCAGCTCTCAGACAGAGAACCAAGAGACCCAGTACTTC

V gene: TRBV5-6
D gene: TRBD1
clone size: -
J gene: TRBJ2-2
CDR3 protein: CASSFNRDRATGELFF
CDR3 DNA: TGTGCCAGCAGCTTCAACCGGGACAGGGCGACCGGGGAGCTGTTTTTT

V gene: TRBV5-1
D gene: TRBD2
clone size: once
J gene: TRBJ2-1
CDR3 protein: CASSLDRGRGGTSGRLDYNEQFF
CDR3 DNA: TGCGCCAGCAGCTTGGATCGCGGGAGGGGAGGGACTAGCGGGAGATTGGACTACAATGAGCAGTTCTTC

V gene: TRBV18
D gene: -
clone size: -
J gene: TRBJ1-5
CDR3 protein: CASSPSAPTNQPQHF
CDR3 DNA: TGTGCCAGCTCACCCAGCGCCCCAACTAATCAGCCCCAGCATTTT

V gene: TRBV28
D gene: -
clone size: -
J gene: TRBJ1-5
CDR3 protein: CASALGGGQPQHF
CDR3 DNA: TGTGCCAGCGCTTTGGGGGGAGGTCAGCCCCAGCATTTT

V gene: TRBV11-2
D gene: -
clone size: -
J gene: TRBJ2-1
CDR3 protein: CASSLGTGHTTFGGVQFF
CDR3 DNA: TGTGCCAGCAGCTTAGGTACCGGACACACAACCTTCGGCGGAGTGCAGTTCTTC

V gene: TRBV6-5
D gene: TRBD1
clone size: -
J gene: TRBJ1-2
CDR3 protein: CASSYSGRGSYGYTF
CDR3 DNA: TGTGCCAGCAGTTACTCAGGCAGGGGGTCCTATGGCTACACCTTC

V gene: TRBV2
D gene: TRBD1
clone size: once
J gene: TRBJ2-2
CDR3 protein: CASRLQGGGTGELFF
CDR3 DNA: TGTGCCAGCAGACTACAGGGGGGTGGCACCGGGGAGCTGTTTTTT

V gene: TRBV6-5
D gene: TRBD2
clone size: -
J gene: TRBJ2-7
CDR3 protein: CASSYSSGVFYEQYF
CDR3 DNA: TGTGCCAGCAGTTACTCGAGCGGGGTCTTCTACGAGCAGTACTTC